One and the same sample provided the 19 T cell receptor beta chains below, sequenced in a study of T cells in Graves' hyperthyroidism and ophthalmopathy (dated by TCRdb to the late 2010s). Libraries were constructed by multiplex PCR. For sequencing, an Illumina HiSeq 2000 was employed. TCR beta CDR3 regions were amplified from RNA transcripts. For the first round of RT-PCR on the TCR CDR3, the HTBI primer set was used together with the Qiagen OneStep RT-PCR kit. TCRdb reanalyzed the raw reads on its own, using fastp at Q25 for trimming and MiXCR for clone calling, and kept in-frame beta chains. CDR3 protein sequences are deduplicated, and each keeps its most common genes and DNA. This sample is represented by roughly 800,000 distinct CDR3 sequences; about two fifths of them were singletons. More than 7% of the sample belongs to the ten largest clones. Sequencing was performed on blood. These receptor sequences come from a man aged 18 to 29 with Graves' hyperthyroidism.

This clonotype was picked up a small number of times. This rearrangement joins TRBV5-1 to TRBJ1-3; D is ambiguous. The CDR3 length is 15 residues. Trimming pared 4 bases from V and 5 bases from J, leaving 16 bases between. CDR1 and CDR2 (germline): SGHRS, YFSETQ. The CDR3 is CASSPGKSSRNTIYF. In DNA, the CDR3 is TGCGCCAGCAGCCCGGGGAAATCTTCAAGAAACACCATATATTTT.

Comment on this clonotype: Because it lacks the conserved phenylalanine or tryptophan at the end, this CDR3 is likely a read error. The rearrangement joins TRBV20-1 to TRBJ2-7, with D maybe TRBD1 (6 bases). This CDR3 spans 15 amino acids. The germline CDR1 and CDR2 sequences are DFQATT and SNEGSKA (reference sequence). Trimming cost V 3 bases and J 5 bases, with 20 bases left between them. CDR3 coding DNA: TGCAGTGCTAGCAGGCCAGACTACAGGGTCAACGAGCAGTACCTC. Residues: CSASRPDYRVNEQYL.

The J gene is TRBJ2-5, the V gene TRBV4-2; D is tentatively TRBD1 or TRBD2 (5 bases each). Trimming stripped 5 bases from V and 2 bases from J, with 15 bases between. The CDR3 has 15 residues. CDR1 and CDR2 (germline): LGHNA, YNFKEQ. The CDR3 protein is CASSSTGQGQETQYF. The CDR3 DNA sequence: TGTGCCAGCAGCTCTACGGGGCAGGGACAAGAGACCCAGTACTTC.

This clonotype appeared a few times. The chain is built from TRBV20-1 and TRBJ1-6; D gene ambiguous. Trimming cost V 0 bases and J 7 bases, with 13 bases left between them. The germline gives CDR1 DFQATT, CDR2 SNEGSKA (reference sequence). The CDR3 extends over 15 amino acids. The CDR3 loop reads CSARDPGEGNSPLHF. The CDR3 DNA is TGCAGTGCTAGAGATCCTGGAGAAGGCAATTCACCCCTCCACTTT.

The chain has TRBV4-1 and TRBJ1-4; D is uncertain. The germline V and J ends were trimmed by 7 bases and 7 bases, with 13 bases remaining between them. The CDR3 contains 13 residues. CDR1 and CDR2 (germline): MGHRA, YSYEKL. The CDR3 reads CASKVDRGEKLFF. CDR3 nucleotides: TGCGCCAGCAAGGTTGACCGGGGTGAAAAACTGTTTTTT.

The chain combines TRBV15 with TRBJ2-5, with D tentatively TRBD2 (6 bases). The CDR3 is 13 residues long. Per germline, CDR1 LNHNV and CDR2 YYDKDF (reference sequence). V was shortened by 2 bases and J by 6 bases, with 10 bases between the two germline ends. The CDR3 spells CATSRYSGQTQYF. The CDR3, as DNA: TGTGCCACCAGCAGATATAGCGGTCAGACCCAGTACTTC.

CDR3 sequence: CASSFPTGAYEQYF. The CDR3 nucleotides read TGTGCCAGCAGTTTTCCGACAGGCGCCTACGAGCAGTACTTC. The rearrangement uses TRBV6-5 and TRBJ2-7, with D perhaps matching TRBD1 (6 bases). There are 14 residues in the CDR3. Germline CDR1 and CDR2: MNHEY and SVGAGI. V was pared by 4 bases and J by 2 bases, with 12 bases between.

The V gene is TRBV7-9, the J gene TRBJ2-7; 7 bases line up with TRBD1. Germline lookup yields CDR1 SEHNR and CDR2 FQNEAQ (reference sequence). Trimming removed 5 bases from V and 5 bases from J; junction bases left unmatched: 6. The CDR3 has 13 amino acids. The CDR3 region is CASSEGQVDEQYF. The CDR3 DNA follows: TGTGCCAGCAGCGAAGGACAGGTAGACGAGCAGTACTTC.

This clonotype was recorded once. The rearrangement uses TRBV25-1 and TRBJ1-1; 7 bases align to TRBD1. J gave up 2 bases and V 5 bases, and 11 bases lay outside the gene matches. The CDR3 contains 16 residues. Germline V gives CDR1 MGHDK, CDR2 SYGVNS. The CDR3 spells CASSYSRGQYNTEAFF. The CDR3 bases are TGTGCCAGCAGTTACTCCAGGGGACAGTACAACACTGAAGCTTTCTTT. The whole variable domain, filled in from reference TRBV25-1 and TRBJ1-1, reads EADIYQTPRYLVIGTGKKITLECSQTMGHDKMYWYQQDPGMELHLIHYSYGVNSTEKGDLSSESTVSRIRTEHFPLTLESARPSHTSQYLCASSYSRGQYNTEAFFGQGTRLTVV.

This clonotype has more than one count but fewer than ten. The chain has TRBV29-1 and TRBJ2-5, with 10 bases that match TRBD2. Trimming at V came to 2 bases and at J to 2 bases, leaving 5 bases not matched to a gene. The germline CDR1 and CDR2 sequences are SQVTM and ANQGSEA. The CDR3 sequence is 15 residues long. CDR3 nucleotide sequence: TGCAGCGTTGAATCTAGCGGGGGCGAGCAAGAGACCCAGTACTTC. Encoded protein: CSVESSGGEQETQYF.

This chain joins TRBV5-6 and TRBJ1-1, with D possibly matching TRBD1 (6 bases). V was clipped by 5 bases and J by 0 bases, with 14 bases between them. Germline loops: CDR1 SGHDT, CDR2 YYEEEE. The CDR3 contains 15 residues. This CDR3 is CASRTPGQMNTEAFF. The CDR3 DNA reads TGTGCCAGCAGGACGCCTGGACAGATGAACACTGAAGCTTTCTTT.

The chain links TRBV12-5 to TRBJ2-2; D call uncertain. Germline CDR1 reads LGHNT; CDR2 reads FRNRAP. V shed 3 bases and J shed 0 bases, with 5 bases lying between them. The CDR3 is 14 amino acids. CDR3 sequence: CASGFYPNTGELFF. The CDR3, as DNA: TGTGCTAGTGGTTTTTATCCGAACACCGGGGAGCTGTTTTTT.

The chain joins TRBV7-3 to TRBJ2-2, with 8 bases that match TRBD2. With V trimmed by 3 bases and J by 6 bases, 15 bases remained unmatched. Germline CDR1 SGHTA, CDR2 FQGTGA. The CDR3 sequence is 18 residues long. The CDR3 DNA sequence: TGTGCCAGCAGCTTCATTGGACTAGCTGGTTCGCGGTCCGGGGAGCTGTTTTTT. It codes for CASSFIGLAGSRSGELFF. Complete variable domain (other parts from reference TRBV7-3 and TRBJ2-2): GAGVSQTPSNKVTEKGKYVELRCDPISGHTALYWYRQSLGQGPEFLIYFQGTGAADDSGLPNDRFFAVRPEGSVSTLKIQRTERGDSAVYLCASSFIGLAGSRSGELFFGEGSRLTVL.

This clonotype appeared many times. The rearrangement links TRBV29-1 to TRBJ2-3; 8 nucleotides align to TRBD2. Germline loops: CDR1 SQVTM, CDR2 ANQGSEA. V was pared by 6 bases and J by 2 bases, with 10 bases of the junction left unmatched. The CDR3 totals 15 residues. The CDR3 bases are TGCAGCGTCGCCGGAGCGGGAGCGCACACAGATACGCAGTATTTT. Amino acids: CSVAGAGAHTDTQYF.

This clonotype was seen repeatedly, ten times or more. The chain couples TRBV25-1 to TRBJ2-5; 7 bases map to TRBD1. Trimming removed 1 base from V and 1 base from J; junction bases left unmatched: 0. This CDR3 comprises 14 residues. Per the germline V gene, CDR1 is MGHDK and CDR2 is SYGVNS. The CDR3 DNA is TGTGCCAGCAGTGAATGGGACAGCCAAGAGACCCAGTACTTC. This gives the protein CASSEWDSQETQYF.

The gene calls are TRBV10-3 and TRBJ2-5; possibly TRBD1 or TRBD2 for D (5 bases each). The V end was cut by 10 bases, the J end by 13 bases, with 22 bases between. Germline CDR1 is ENHRY and CDR2 is SYGVKD. The length of the CDR3 is 12 residues. DNA for the CDR3: TGTGCCAGCAGCAAACCCCCGGGACCGACGTACTTC. It codes for CASSKPPGPTYF.

As to this clonotype: An end of the junction does not agree with germline; a read error may underlie this. The J gene is TRBJ2-5, the V gene TRBV10-3; 7 bases match TRBD2. Germline V lookup: CDR1 ENHRY, CDR2 SYGVKD. The CDR3 is made up of 15 amino acids. CDR3 DNA sequence: TGTGCCAGCAGTTTTGGAGCGGGGTTACAAGAGACCCAGTACTTC. As protein: CASSFGAGLQETQYF.

This clonotype appeared many times. The chain's CDR3 is CATSRDREGFIYGYTF. In nucleotides, the CDR3 is TGTGCCACCAGCAGAGATCGGGAGGGGTTTATTTATGGCTACACCTTC. V gene TRBV15 combines with J gene TRBJ1-2, with D possibly TRBD1 on 5 matching bases. This CDR3 is 16 amino acids long. The germline gives CDR1 LNHNV, CDR2 YYDKDF (reference sequence). Trimming stripped 0 bases from V and 5 bases from J, with 16 bases between.

J is TRBJ2-7 and V is TRBV4-3, with D uncertain. Germline CDR1 and CDR2: LGHNA and YSLEER. The CDR3 loop spans 14 amino acids. V lost 1 base to trimming and J lost 1 base, with 8 bases between them. The CDR3 DNA reads TGCGCCAGCAGCCAAGCGGCGAGATCCTACGAGCAGTACTTC. As protein: CASSQAARSYEQYF.